Below, 11 T cell receptor beta chains from the same sample are listed, as sequenced in a study of vaccination and CD4 T cells after COVID-19. Once obtained from cultured CD4+ T cells, the DNA was sequenced using the Oncomine TCR Beta short-read assay. In TCRdb, the PCR reads were re-called with MiXCR into one record per CDR3 protein. This repertoire shows fewer than 20,000 distinct CDR3 sequences, 52% found once; its top ten account for over 11%. No antigen has been assigned to these receptors. Noted treatment: roughly 10-day PBMC culture with coronavirus spike peptide pools or control peptides (ViraFEST assay). The sequencing input was CD4+ T cells from blood, cultured in vitro. Receptor source: a human donor who had recovered from COVID-19.

The rearrangement joins TRBV6-2 or TRBV6-3 to TRBJ2-1, with D perhaps matching TRBD2 (6 bases). Trimming took 5 bases from V and 4 from J, leaving 18 bases between them. Germline V gene data show CDR1 as MNHEY and CDR2 as SVGEGT. This CDR3 region has 16 residues. The CDR3, as DNA: TGTGCCAGCAGTCAGAGGGGCTTGGGGGGATACAATGAGCAGTTCTTC. This sequence encodes CASSQRGLGGYNEQFF.

The chain is built from TRBV7-2 and TRBJ1-2; maybe TRBD1 (5 bases). Germline-derived CDR1 and CDR2 are SGHTA and FQGNSA. This CDR3 spans 12 amino acids. Deletions cut 5 bases from V and 4 bases from J, with 8 bases between. CDR3 loop: CASSMGTYGYTF. The DNA of the CDR3 is TGTGCCAGCAGCATGGGGACCTATGGCTACACCTTC.

This clonotype has only a few counts. The chain recombines TRBV7-2 with TRBJ1-2; 7 bases match TRBD1. The germline V gene encodes CDR1 SGHTA and CDR2 FQGNSA. CDR3 size: 14 residues. After removal of 1 base from V and 7 bases from J, the junction contained 6 bases not matched to a gene. DNA of the CDR3: TGTGCCAGCAGCTTAGAAAGGGGGCCGTCTGGCTACACCTTC. It codes for CASSLERGPSGYTF.

The rearrangement joins TRBV11-3 to TRBJ2-7; D gene unclear. CDR1 SGHNT and CDR2 YENEEA come from the germline V gene. Trimming shortened V by 0 bases and J by 0 bases, and 9 bases separated the two germline ends. The CDR3 consists of 15 residues. The CDR3 DNA sequence: TGTGCCAGCAGCTTAGATAGTGGCCTCTCCTACGAGCAGTACTTC. This translates into CASSLDSGLSYEQYF.

V and J are TRBV28 and TRBJ1-4, with D possibly matching TRBD1 (6 bases). Germline V gives CDR1 MDHEN, CDR2 SYDVKM. Trimming removed 3 bases at V and 11 bases at J, with 13 bases between. This CDR3 region has 13 residues. This CDR3 is CASSFSGVGKLFF. DNA of the CDR3: TGTGCCAGCAGTTTCTCAGGGGTTGGGAAACTGTTTTTT.

The CDR3 DNA sequence: TGTGCCAGCAAGTCGACAGGATACACTGAAGCTTTCTTT. Translated, it gives CASKSTGYTEAFF. The V call is TRBV6-1, the J call TRBJ1-1, with a tentative D call TRBD1 (6 bases). Trimming cost V 7 bases and J 3 bases, with 12 bases left between them. The germline V gene has CDR1 MNHNS and CDR2 SASEGT. The CDR3 is 13 amino acids.

V gene TRBV20-1 combines with J gene TRBJ2-1; TRBD2 matches 7 bases. V was pared by 3 bases and J by 10 bases, with 18 bases of the junction left unmatched. Germline loops: CDR1 DFQATT, CDR2 SNEGSKA (reference sequence). This CDR3 has 16 amino acids. The CDR3 DNA follows: TGCAGTGCTAGTGCCCTCCTAGCGGATTCGGAAATGGAGCAGTTCTTC. The encoded protein is CSASALLADSEMEQFF.

The sample holds a few counts of this clonotype. The chain carries TRBV12-3 or TRBV12-4 and TRBJ1-1; D is unclear. With 10 bases removed from V and 4 bases from J, the gap between germline ends came to 13 bases. The CDR3 is made up of 12 amino acids. The CDR3 sequence is CATTVGGTEAFF. CDR3 DNA: TGTGCCACAACAGTGGGAGGCACTGAAGCTTTCTTT.

DNA for the CDR3: TGTGCCAGCAGCCCGAGTACAGGGGATGGCTACACCTTC. Its protein product is CASSPSTGDGYTF. J is TRBJ1-2 and V is TRBV7-9, with TRBD1 matching over 7 bases. The germline gives CDR1 SEHNR, CDR2 FQNEAQ (reference sequence). The CDR3 runs 13 residues. The junction had 6 bases not matched to a gene; V was cut back by 5 bases and J by 6 bases.

This sequence joins TRBV11-3 and TRBJ1-2; 11 bases are shared with TRBD1. Per germline, CDR1 SGHNT and CDR2 YENEEA. This CDR3 is built from 15 residues. Trimming cost V 3 bases and J 7 bases; bases outside gene matches: 7. CDR3 sequence: CASSFDGQGAFGYTF. The CDR3, as DNA: TGTGCCAGCAGCTTTGACGGACAGGGGGCTTTTGGCTACACCTTC.

J is TRBJ2-5 and V is TRBV10-3, with 8 bases fitting TRBD1. Germline V CDR1 and CDR2: ENHRY, SYGVKD. The V gene end was trimmed by 7 bases and the J gene end by 2 bases; junction bases not matched to a gene: 6. The CDR3 sequence is 14 residues long. CDR3 sequence reads: CAIMSDRGQETQYF. Written as DNA, the CDR3 is TGTGCCATCATGAGCGACAGGGGACAAGAGACCCAGTACTTC.